The clone carrying this T cell receptor beta chain has a handful of counts. The antigen is not known. The sample originates from a study of molecular identifiers for immune sequencing clone quantification. TCRdb reanalysed the PCR reads using MiXCR and keeps one entry per CDR3 protein. The repertoire consists of 350,000 or so distinct CDR3 sequences, with roughly a fifth occurring once and the leading ten covering 0.81%. Overall study findings and caveats: Detection of one spiked Jurkat cell's TCR RNA reportedly worked in one million naive cells.

Trimming shortened V by 2 bases and J by 2 bases, and 13 bases separated the two germline ends. Germline V CDR1 and CDR2: SGHTA, FQGNSA. The CDR3 runs 16 residues. This sequence originates from a human donor in good health. Some libraries in this study had Jurkat cell RNA spiked in. Material: naive CD8+ T cells from blood, with Jurkat cell RNA spiked in. The subset was: FACS-sorted CD8+CD4-CCR7+CD45RA+ naive T cells. The rearrangement joins TRBV7-2 to TRBJ1-5; D call uncertain. CDR3 sequence (DNA): TGTGCCAGCAGCTTACTTCGGGAAGAGCGCAATCAGCCCCAGCATTTT. It codes for CASSLLREERNQPQHF.